Detailed here is one TCR beta chain. What it recognizes is unknown. V lost 1 base, J lost 2 bases, and 4 bases lay in between. The CDR3 extends over 13 amino acids. Germline assignment: CDR1 SEHNR and CDR2 FQNEAQ (reference sequence). The sample belongs to a study of naive and memory T cell subsets. Study-level points and caveats: RNA-based TCR counts may shift with T cell activation and differentiation. Between naive and memory subsets, TCR abundance power law exponents differed. Findings for naive and memory subsets could not be checked against ground truth.

Cells stained for CD3, CD4, CD8, CD45RA, CD27 and viability were sorted into four CD45RA/CD27 subsets. An equimolar mix of two oligonucleotides served as the beta constant-region primer for TRBC1 and TRBC2. The ligated cDNA underwent four PCR rounds using SP2 and nested alpha and beta constant-region primers. TCRdb passed the UMI-ligation and nested PCR reads through MiXCR, listing each CDR3 protein once. The data show under 35,000 distinct CDR3 sequences, 18% seen once. The gene calls are TRBV7-9 and TRBJ2-3; no definite D call. This TCR derives from a human donor in good health. Sequenced material: effector memory CD4+ T cells from blood. Sample subset: effector memory, CD45RA- CD27-. CDR3 nucleotide sequence: TGTGCCAGCAGCTTAGGACACACAGATACGCAGTATTTT. It specifies CASSLGHTDTQYF.